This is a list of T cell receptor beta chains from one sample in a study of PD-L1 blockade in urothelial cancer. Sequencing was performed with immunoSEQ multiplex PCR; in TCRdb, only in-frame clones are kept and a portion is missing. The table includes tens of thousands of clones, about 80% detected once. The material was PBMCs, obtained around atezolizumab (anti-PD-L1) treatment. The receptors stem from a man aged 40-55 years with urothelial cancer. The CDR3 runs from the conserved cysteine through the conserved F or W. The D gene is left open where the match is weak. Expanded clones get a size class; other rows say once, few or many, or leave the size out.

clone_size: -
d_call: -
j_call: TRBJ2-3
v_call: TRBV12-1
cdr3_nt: TGTGCCAGCAGCTTTGTGGCCAGGACAGATACGCAGTATTTT
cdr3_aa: CASSFVARTDTQYF

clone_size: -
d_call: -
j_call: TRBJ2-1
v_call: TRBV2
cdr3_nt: TGTGCCAGCACCACCCACGCCTCGGGATACAATGAGCAGTTCTTC
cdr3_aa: CASTTHASGYNEQFF

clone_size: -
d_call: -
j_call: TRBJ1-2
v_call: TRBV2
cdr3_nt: TGTGCCAGCAGTCGAGAAGTTGGGCCGCCATATGGCTACACCTTC
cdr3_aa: CASSREVGPPYGYTF

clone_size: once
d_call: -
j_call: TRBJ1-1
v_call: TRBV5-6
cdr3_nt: TGTGCCAGCAGCCTTGACATGGGGGCGCGGACTGAAGCTTTCTTT
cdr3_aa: CASSLDMGARTEAFF

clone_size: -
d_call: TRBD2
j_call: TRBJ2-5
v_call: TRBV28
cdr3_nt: TGTGCCAGCAGTTCACATCGACTAGCGGACGACCAAGAGACCCAGTACTTC
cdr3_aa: CASSSHRLADDQETQYF

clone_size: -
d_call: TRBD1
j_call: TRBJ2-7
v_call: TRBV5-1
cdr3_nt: TGCGCCAGCGCCCTACAGGGGGAGGTGGACGAGCAGTACTTC
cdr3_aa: CASALQGEVDEQYF

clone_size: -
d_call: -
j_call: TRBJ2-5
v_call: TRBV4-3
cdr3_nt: TGCGCCAGCAGCCAAGATGGGTTACTTGGAGGCGGGGAGACCCAGTACTTC
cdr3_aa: CASSQDGLLGGGETQYF

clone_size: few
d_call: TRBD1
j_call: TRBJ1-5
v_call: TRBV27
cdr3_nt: TGTGCCAGCAGTTTAAGAGGGACAGCTTTTAGCAATCAGCCCCAGCATTTT
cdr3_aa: CASSLRGTAFSNQPQHF

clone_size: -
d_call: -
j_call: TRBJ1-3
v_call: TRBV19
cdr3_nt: TGTGCCAGCGGGGGACCTGGAAACACCATATATTTT
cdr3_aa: CASGGPGNTIYF

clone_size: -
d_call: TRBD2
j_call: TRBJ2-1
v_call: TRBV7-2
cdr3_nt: TGTGCCAGCAGCCCGGGACTAGCGTGGAATGAGCAGTTCTTC
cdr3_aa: CASSPGLAWNEQFF

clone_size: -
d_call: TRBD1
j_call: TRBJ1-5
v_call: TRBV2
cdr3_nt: TGTGCCAGCGGGACAGGGAGTCAGCCCCAGCATTTT
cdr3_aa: CASGTGSQPQHF

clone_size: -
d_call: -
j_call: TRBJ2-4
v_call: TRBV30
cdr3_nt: TGTGCCTGGAGAGACTCGTTAGCCAAAAACATTCAGTACTTC
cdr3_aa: CAWRDSLAKNIQYF

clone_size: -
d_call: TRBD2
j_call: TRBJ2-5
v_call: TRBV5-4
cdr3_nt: TGTGCCAGCAGCCCCCCCCGGGGTAGCGGGAGGGGTGAGACCCAGTACTTC
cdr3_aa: CASSPPRGSGRGETQYF

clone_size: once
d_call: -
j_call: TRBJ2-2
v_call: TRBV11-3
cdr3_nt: TGTGCCAGCAGCTTAGTCGTCGGGACAAAGAACACCGGGGAGCTGTTTTTT
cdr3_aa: CASSLVVGTKNTGELFF

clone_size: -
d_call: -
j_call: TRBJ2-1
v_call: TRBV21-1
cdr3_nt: TGTGCCAGCAGCAAATTTGTTGGACAGGGACCCTACAATGAGCAGTTCTTC
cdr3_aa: CASSKFVGQGPYNEQFF

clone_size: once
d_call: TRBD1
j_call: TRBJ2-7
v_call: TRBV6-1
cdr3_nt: TGTGCCAGCAGTGAGGCAGCCGGACAGGGCTACGAGCAGTACTTC
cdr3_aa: CASSEAAGQGYEQYF

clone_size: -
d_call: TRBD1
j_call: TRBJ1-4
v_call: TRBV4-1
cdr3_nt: TGCGCCAGCAGCCAGGGGACAGGGGTCGAAAAACTGTTTTTT
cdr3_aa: CASSQGTGVEKLFF

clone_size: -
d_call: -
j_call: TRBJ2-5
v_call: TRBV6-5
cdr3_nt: TGTGCCAGCAGTATCTTCAATTCTGGGGAGCAGTACTTC
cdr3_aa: CASSIFNSGEQYF

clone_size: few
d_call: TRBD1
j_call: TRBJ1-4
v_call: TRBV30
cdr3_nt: TGTGCCTTCCGGGACAGGCGAGTTGAAAAACTGTTTTTT
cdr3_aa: CAFRDRRVEKLFF

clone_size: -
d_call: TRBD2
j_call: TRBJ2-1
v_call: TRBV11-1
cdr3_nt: TGTGCCAGCAGCCCGCGGACTAGCGGGAGGGCCAATAATGAGCAGTTCTTC
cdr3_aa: CASSPRTSGRANNEQFF

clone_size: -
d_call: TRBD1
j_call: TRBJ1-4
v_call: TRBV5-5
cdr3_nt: TGTGCCAGCAGCTTGGGTCGTGGGACAGGCATGAGTGAAAAACTGTTTTTT
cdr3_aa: CASSLGRGTGMSEKLFF

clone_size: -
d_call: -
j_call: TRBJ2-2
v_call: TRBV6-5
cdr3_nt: TGTGCCAGCAGTTTGAAGGGGCCGAACACCGGGGAGCTGTTTTTT
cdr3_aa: CASSLKGPNTGELFF

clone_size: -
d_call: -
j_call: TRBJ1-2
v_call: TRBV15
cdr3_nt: TGTGCCACCAGCAGAGTGACAACCCAGGACTATGGCTACACCTTC
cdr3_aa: CATSRVTTQDYGYTF

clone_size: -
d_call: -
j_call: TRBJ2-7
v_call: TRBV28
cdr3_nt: TGTGCCAGCAGTAGCCCAGGGGAAAGGCTCTACGAGCAGTACTTC
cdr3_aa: CASSSPGERLYEQYF

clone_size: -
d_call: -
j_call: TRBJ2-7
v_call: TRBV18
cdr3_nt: TGTGCCAGCTCACCAAACGGAGGGAGCTACGAGCAGTACTTC
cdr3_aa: CASSPNGGSYEQYF

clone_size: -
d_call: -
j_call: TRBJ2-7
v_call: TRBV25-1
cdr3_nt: TGTGCCAGCAGCCCAGGGGTAGGGGCAACCTACGAGCAGTACTTC
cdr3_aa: CASSPGVGATYEQYF

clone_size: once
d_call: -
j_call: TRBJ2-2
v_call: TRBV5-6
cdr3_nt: TGTGCCAGCAGTCCCACGGGGTGGAGGGACACCGGGGAGCTGTTTTTT
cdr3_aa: CASSPTGWRDTGELFF

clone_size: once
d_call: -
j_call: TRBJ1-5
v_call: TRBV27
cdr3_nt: TGTGCCAGCAGTTCAGGGTCCTATAGCAATCAGCCCCAGCATTTT
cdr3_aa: CASSSGSYSNQPQHF

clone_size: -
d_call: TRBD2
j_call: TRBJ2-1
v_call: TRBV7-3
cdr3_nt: TGTGCCAGCAGCTTAAGTGGGCTAGCGGGCCGAAATGAGCAGTTCTTC
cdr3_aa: CASSLSGLAGRNEQFF

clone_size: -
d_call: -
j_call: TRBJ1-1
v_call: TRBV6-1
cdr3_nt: TGTGCCAGCAGTATGTCGGGAGAGACTGAAGCTTTCTTT
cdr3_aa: CASSMSGETEAFF

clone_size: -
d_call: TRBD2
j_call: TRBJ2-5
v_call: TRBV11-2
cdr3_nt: TGTGCCAGCAGCTCCTTTCGAAGGGAGGGGACCCAGTACTTC
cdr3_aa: CASSSFRREGTQYF

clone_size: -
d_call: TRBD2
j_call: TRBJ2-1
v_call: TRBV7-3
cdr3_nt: TGTGCCAGCAGCTTGACTAGCGGGAGGATCAACAATGAGCAGTTCTTC
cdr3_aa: CASSLTSGRINNEQFF

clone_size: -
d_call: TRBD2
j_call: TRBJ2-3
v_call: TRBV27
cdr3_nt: TGTGCCAGCAGTTCTCGGACTAGCGCTTCCACAGATACGCAGTATTTT
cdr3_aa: CASSSRTSASTDTQYF

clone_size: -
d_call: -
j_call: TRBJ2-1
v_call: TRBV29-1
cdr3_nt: TGCAGCGTTGAAGTGACAGCCGCGGCCTACAATGAGCAGTTCTTC
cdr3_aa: CSVEVTAAAYNEQFF

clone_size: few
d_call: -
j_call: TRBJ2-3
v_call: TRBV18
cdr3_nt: TGTGCCAGCTCACCCAGGACAAGCACTAGCACAGATACGCAGTATTTT
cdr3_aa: CASSPRTSTSTDTQYF

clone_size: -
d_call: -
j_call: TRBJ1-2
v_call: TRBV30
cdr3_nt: TGTGCCTTTACGGGGAATGGCTACACCTTC
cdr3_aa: CAFTGNGYTF

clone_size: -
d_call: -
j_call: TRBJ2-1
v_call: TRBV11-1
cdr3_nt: TGTGCCAGCACCACCTTGAGTGAGCAGTTCTTC
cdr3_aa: CASTTLSEQFF

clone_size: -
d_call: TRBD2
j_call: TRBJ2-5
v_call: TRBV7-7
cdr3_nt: TGTGCTAGCAGCTCGGGGGGTAATAGCCAAGAGACCCAGTACTTC
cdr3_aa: CASSSGGNSQETQYF

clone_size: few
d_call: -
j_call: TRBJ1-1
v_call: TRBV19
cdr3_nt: TGTGCCAGTAGTATGAAGACGATCAGCGGTGAAGCTTTCTTT
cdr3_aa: CASSMKTISGEAFF

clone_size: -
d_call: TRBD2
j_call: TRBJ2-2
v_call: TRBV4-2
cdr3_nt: TGTGCCAGCAGCCAAGATGGAGCGGGAGGGCCGACCGGGGAGCTGTTTTTT
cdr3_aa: CASSQDGAGGPTGELFF

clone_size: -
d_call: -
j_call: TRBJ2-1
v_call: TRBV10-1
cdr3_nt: TGCGCCAGCAGCCCGAGGGGGAGCCCCTACAATGAGCAGTTCTTC
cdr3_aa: CASSPRGSPYNEQFF

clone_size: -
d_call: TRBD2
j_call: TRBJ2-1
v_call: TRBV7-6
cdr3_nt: TGTGCCAGCAGCCCCGCCCCCTCGCTAGCGGGAGGCTCCCGTGGATCCTACAATGAGCAGTTCTTC
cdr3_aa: CASSPAPSLAGGSRGSYNEQFF

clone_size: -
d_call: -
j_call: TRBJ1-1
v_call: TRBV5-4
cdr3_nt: TGTGCCAGCAGCCCCCCCGGGTGGCGGGGAGACACTGAAGCTTTCTTT
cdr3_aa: CASSPPGWRGDTEAFF

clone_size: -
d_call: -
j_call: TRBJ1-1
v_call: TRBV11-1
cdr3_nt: TGTGCCAGCAGCTTGGGGCGGGGGAACACTGAAGCTTTCTTT
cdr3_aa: CASSLGRGNTEAFF

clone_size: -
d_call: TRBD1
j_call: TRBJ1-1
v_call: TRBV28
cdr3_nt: TGTGCCAGCAGTTGGGACAGCAAAAACACTGAAGCTTTCTTT
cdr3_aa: CASSWDSKNTEAFF

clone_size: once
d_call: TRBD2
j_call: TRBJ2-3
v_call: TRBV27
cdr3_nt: TGTGCCAGCCGGCGGGGGGCGGGATCCACAGATACGCAGTATTTT
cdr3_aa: CASRRGAGSTDTQYF

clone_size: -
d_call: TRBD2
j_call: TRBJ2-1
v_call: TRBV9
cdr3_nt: TGTGCCAGCAGCGTGTTAGCGGGAGGGCCCCTCGATGAGCAGTTCTTC
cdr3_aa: CASSVLAGGPLDEQFF

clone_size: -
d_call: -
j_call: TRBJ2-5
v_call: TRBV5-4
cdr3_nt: TGTGCCAGCAGCGGGCAGGGTGGGGAGACCCAGTACTTC
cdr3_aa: CASSGQGGETQYF

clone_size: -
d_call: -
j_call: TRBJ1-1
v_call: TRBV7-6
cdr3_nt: TGTGCCAGCAGCCGTTTGAACACTGAAGCTTTCTTT
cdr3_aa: CASSRLNTEAFF

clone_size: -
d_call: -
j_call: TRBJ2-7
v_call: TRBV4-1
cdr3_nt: TGCGCCAGCAGCCGCAACAGGGTAGGCGAGCAGTACTTC
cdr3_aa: CASSRNRVGEQYF

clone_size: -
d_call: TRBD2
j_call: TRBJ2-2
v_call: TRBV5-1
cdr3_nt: TGCGCCAGCAGCTACCGAGCGGGAGGGGCTAAAACGAACACCGGGGAGCTGTTTTTT
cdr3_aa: CASSYRAGGAKTNTGELFF

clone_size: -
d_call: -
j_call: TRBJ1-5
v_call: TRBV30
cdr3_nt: TGTGCTTGGAGTGTACTAGGGCCAGGCCCGGGGAGCAATCAGCCCCAGCATTTT
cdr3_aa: CAWSVLGPGPGSNQPQHF

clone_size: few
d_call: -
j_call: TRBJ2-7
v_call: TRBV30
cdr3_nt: TGTGCCTGGAGTGTCGGTGGCTACGAGCAGTACTTC
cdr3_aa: CAWSVGGYEQYF

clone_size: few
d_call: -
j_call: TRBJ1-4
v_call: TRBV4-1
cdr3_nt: TGCGCCAGCAGCCAAGGGTACTCGCCAACTAATGAAAAACTGTTTTTT
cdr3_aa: CASSQGYSPTNEKLFF

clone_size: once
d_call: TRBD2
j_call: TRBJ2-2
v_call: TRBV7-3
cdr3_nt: TGTGCCAGCAGTCAACTAGCGGGAGGGCCAGGCACCGGGGAGCTGTTTTTT
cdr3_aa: CASSQLAGGPGTGELFF

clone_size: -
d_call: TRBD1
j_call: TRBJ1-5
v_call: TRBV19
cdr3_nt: TGTGCCAGTAGACCGGGACAGCGCCATCAGCCCCAGCATTTT
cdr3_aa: CASRPGQRHQPQHF

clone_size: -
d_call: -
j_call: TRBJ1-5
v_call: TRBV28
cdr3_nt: TGTGCCAGCAGTTTAGGAGGGGTTCAGCCCCAGCATTTT
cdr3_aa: CASSLGGVQPQHF

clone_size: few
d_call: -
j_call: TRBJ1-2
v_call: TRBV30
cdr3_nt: TGTGCCTGGAGCTTGGGGAGGGGCAGATATGGCTACACCTTC
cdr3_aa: CAWSLGRGRYGYTF

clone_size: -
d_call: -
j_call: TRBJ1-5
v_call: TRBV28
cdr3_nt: TGTGCCAGCAACCGGGGGGAACTATATAGCAATCAGCCCCAGCATTTT
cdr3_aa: CASNRGELYSNQPQHF